The 17 T cell receptor beta chains below come from one sample, sequenced in a study of beta chain features in type 1 diabetes. The study reverse transcribed the entire isolated RNA, so it sequenced expressed TCRB transcripts. Profiled with immunoSEQ multiplex PCR; TCRdb holds only in-frame clones, not every one. The profile shows 310,000 or so clones, approximately 9.9% of them singletons. Sample: naive CD4+ T cells from blood. All receptors come from a woman in her 30s in good health.

CDR3 in DNA: TGTGCCTGGAGATGGCCTACCAGGGGGCGGTACGAGCAGTACTTC. Protein sequence: CAWRWPTRGRYEQYF. The rearrangement joins TRBV30 to TRBJ2-7; 8 positions agree with TRBD1. Trimming took 3 bases from V and 4 from J; bases not matched to a gene: 11. This CDR3 has 15 amino acids. Germline V lookup: CDR1 GTSNPN, CDR2 SVGIG (reference sequence).

The chain is built from TRBV29-1 and TRBJ2-2; tentatively, D is TRBD1 (6 bases). Trimming stripped 6 bases from V and 1 base from J, with 12 bases between. CDR1 and CDR2 (germline): SQVTM, ANQGSEA. This CDR3 has 14 residues. The CDR3 spells CSVDKTGNTGELFF. The CDR3, as DNA: TGCAGCGTGGACAAGACAGGGAACACCGGGGAGCTGTTTTTT.

A few counts support this clone. The chain has TRBV5-6 and TRBJ2-5, with 14 bases that match TRBD2. The germline V gene encodes CDR1 SGHDT and CDR2 YYEEEE. V gave up 2 bases and J gave up 4 bases; unmatched junction bases: 7. CDR3 length: 17 residues. CDR3 DNA sequence: TGTGCCAGCAGCTTTTCGGGGACTAGCGGGAGTGGAGAGACCCAGTACTTC. Translated, it gives CASSFSGTSGSGETQYF. The entire variable domain, with the rest obtained from reference TRBV5-6 and TRBJ2-5, is as follows: DAGVTQSPTHLIKTRGQQVTLRCSPKSGHDTVSWYQQALGQGPQFIFQYYEEEERQRGNFPDRFSGHQFPNYSSELNVNALLLGDSALYLCASSFSGTSGSGETQYFGPGTRLLVL.

This chain connects TRBV4-3 to TRBJ2-7, with D perhaps matching TRBD1 (6 bases). This CDR3 has 15 residues. Germline CDR1 reads LGHNA; CDR2 reads YSLEER. Trimming took 0 bases from V and 5 from J, leaving 14 bases between them. The CDR3, as DNA: TGCGCCAGCAGCCAAGAAGGGATGGGGGCGCACGAGCAGTACTTC. It translates to CASSQEGMGAHEQYF.

The chain combines TRBV29-1 with TRBJ1-5; D not certain. In germline, CDR1 is SQVTM, CDR2 ANQGSEA. Trimming pared 6 bases from V and 0 bases from J, leaving 6 bases between. CDR3 size: 12 residues. The DNA for the CDR3 is TGCAGCGTCGTTTCTAGCAATCAGCCCCAGCATTTT. This translates into CSVVSSNQPQHF.

This clone was detected a few times. V and J are TRBV2 and TRBJ2-1; TRBD2 agrees at 10 bases. The germline gives CDR1 SNHLY, CDR2 FYNNEI. J gave up 7 bases and V 4 bases, and 4 bases lay outside the gene matches. The CDR3 has 14 amino acids. The CDR3 loop is CASSVSSGSNEQFF. CDR3 bases: TGTGCCAGCAGTGTGTCTAGCGGGAGTAATGAGCAGTTCTTC.

This clone appeared a few times. The J gene is TRBJ2-1, the V gene TRBV19, with D unresolved. There are 12 residues in the CDR3. Germline V CDR1 and CDR2: LNHDA, SQIVND (reference sequence). The germline V and J ends were trimmed by 7 bases and 0 bases, with 4 bases remaining between them. CDR3 amino acids: CASTGSYNEQFF. The CDR3 region has the DNA TGTGCCAGTACGGGCTCCTACAATGAGCAGTTCTTC.

This rearrangement joins TRBV6-5 to TRBJ2-1; a weak D match, TRBD1 (5 bases). V lost 8 bases and J lost 6, with 14 bases in between. This CDR3 is 13 amino acids long. Germline CDR1 reads MNHEY; CDR2 reads SVGAGI. Here the CDR3 reads CASGREIGNEQFF. As DNA, the CDR3 is TGTGCCAGCGGCAGGGAAATTGGCAATGAGCAGTTCTTC.

The chain combines TRBV4-2 with TRBJ2-7, with 9 positions matching TRBD2. J lost 0 bases, V lost 4 bases, and 4 bases had no gene match. Looked up from germline, CDR1 is LGHNA and CDR2 is YNFKEQ. The CDR3 spans 15 residues. The CDR3 nucleotides are TGTGCCAGCAGCCCGACTAGCGGTACCTCCTACGAGCAGTACTTC. Protein product: CASSPTSGTSYEQYF.

The rearrangement uses TRBV5-4 and TRBJ2-7; 9 nucleotides agree with TRBD1. The CDR3 covers 15 residues. J lost 4 bases, V lost 0 bases, and 5 bases had no gene match. Germline V lookup: CDR1 SGHNT, CDR2 YYREEE (reference sequence). The CDR3 nucleotides read TGTGCCAGCAGCTTGGTTGGGACAGGGATTTACGAGCAGTACTTC. It codes for CASSLVGTGIYEQYF.

This clone was observed a single time. The chain recombines TRBV11-2 with TRBJ2-5; 10 nucleotides agree with TRBD2. The CDR3 has 19 residues. The junction had 12 bases not matched to a gene; V was cut back by 2 bases and J by 0 bases. Germline-derived CDR1 and CDR2 are SGHAT and FQNNGV. In DNA form, the CDR3 reads TGTGCCAGCAGCTTAAATGGGGGGGCTAGCGGGAGAAACCAAGAGACCCAGTACTTC. Its translation: CASSLNGGASGRNQETQYF. Full variable domain (rest looked up from reference TRBV11-2 and TRBJ2-5): EAGVAQSPRYKIIEKRQSVAFWCNPISGHATLYWYQQILGQGPKLLIQFQNNGVVDDSQLPKDRFSAERLKGVDSTLKIQPAKLEDSAVYLCASSLNGGASGRNQETQYFGPGTRLLVL.

This CDR3 is CAISLAGGPHEQFF. The CDR3 coding sequence is TGTGCCATCAGTCTAGCGGGAGGGCCCCATGAGCAGTTCTTC. The chain joins TRBV10-3 to TRBJ2-1; TRBD2 matches 12 bases. Germline V gene sequence: CDR1 ENHRY, CDR2 SYGVKD. There are 14 residues in the CDR3. Trimming removed 5 bases from V and 8 bases from J; junction bases left unmatched: 4.

V and J are TRBV30 and TRBJ1-1, with D hard to call. The CDR3 is made up of 15 amino acids. Germline values: CDR1 GTSNPN, CDR2 SVGIG (reference sequence). Between the trimmed V and J ends, which lost 2 bases and 7 bases, there was a span of 20 bases. The CDR3 loop reads CAWSPGRVGTDEAFF. The CDR3, as DNA: TGTGCCTGGAGTCCGGGTCGGGTAGGAACGGATGAAGCTTTCTTT.

CDR3 in DNA: TGTGCCAGCAGTCGGACAGGGGGGATTAATGAGCAGTTCTTC. It specifies CASSRTGGINEQFF. V and J are TRBV28 and TRBJ2-1; 10 positions match TRBD1. The CDR3 loop spans 14 amino acids. Germline assignment: CDR1 MDHEN and CDR2 SYDVKM. The ends lost 5 bases at V and 7 bases at J; junction bases unmatched: 5.

The chain recombines TRBV28 with TRBJ1-1, with 9 bases fitting TRBD1. The length of the CDR3 is 14 residues. Germline CDR1 and CDR2: MDHEN and SYDVKM. V gave up 7 bases and J gave up 3 bases; unmatched junction bases: 6. The CDR3 spells CASTTGQGDTEAFF. CDR3 sequence (DNA): TGTGCCAGCACCACGGGACAGGGTGACACTGAAGCTTTCTTT.

The chain joins TRBV7-3 to TRBJ2-3; no firm D call. V lost 5 bases to trimming and J lost 1 base, with 7 bases between them. The CDR3 extends over 13 amino acids. Germline CDR1 reads SGHTA; CDR2 reads FQGTGA. The CDR3 DNA is TGTGCCAGCAGCCCACTCGGCACAGATACGCAGTATTTT. Translated: CASSPLGTDTQYF.

As concerns this clone: Mismatch with germline at one junction end may stem from a read error. V usage is TRBV7-7 and J usage is TRBJ2-1; 9 bases map to TRBD2. The V gene's germline CDR1 is SSHAT and CDR2 FNYEAQ (reference sequence). This CDR3 spans 15 amino acids. CDR3 sequence: CASSLSSGSSDEQFF. The DNA of the CDR3 is TGTGCTAGCAGCTTGAGTAGCGGGAGTTCGGATGAGCAGTTCTTC.